The entry below describes one TCR beta chain. There is no known antigen for this receptor. Qualities for individual bases were not recorded, and no much larger clone is one base off. The CDR3, cysteine through phenylalanine, is 15 amino acids long. This entry keeps only the CDR3 DNA: 45 bases, framed from base 1. The V end gives up 2 bases and the J end 4 bases, leaving 3 bases in the junction not matched to a gene. Taken from the germline V gene, the CDR1 and CDR2 loops are MDHEN and SYDVKM. For the CD8 naive samples, CD45RO-negative cells were positively selected for CCR7, yielding a CD45RA+CCR7+ population from which TemRA cells were excluded. Healthy HIV-negative adults with no recently reported acute infections or vaccinations were included as donors. Only Caucasian adults living in Nashville, Tennessee, USA were represented among the donors. After blood collection by leukapheresis, PBMCs were isolated using Ficoll-Histopaque density gradient centrifugation and then cryopreserved in the vapor phase of liquid nitrogen. Purity and quantity of every magnetically sorted T cell population were checked by analytical flow cytometry. Each sorted fraction had its genomic DNA isolated and then quantified by UV absorbance on a Nanodrop 2000c.

This sample is part of a study of shared clonotypes between healthy human individuals (TCRdb year 2020). With regard to the full study: The cohort included a few men and a couple of women between 18 and 49 years of age. To increase sequencing depth and limit assay-specific biases, TCR repertoire library preparation and sequencing were carried out by different laboratories using diverse techniques. Per donor, three plates each were used for CD4 naive and CD4 memory, two for CD8 naive, and one for CD8 memory. Each donor's leukapheresis produced roughly between roughly 0.85 and 10 billion PBMCs. The study deeply sequenced blood TCR repertoires of about 5 healthy adults to estimate repertoire size and the extent of clonotype sharing between individuals.

Using the deep immunoSEQ assay, multiplex PCR amplified TCR CDR3 regions from genomic DNA. Extracted genomic DNA from each cell subset was spread evenly across all wells of several immunoSEQ 96-well plates, with each plate serving as a replicate. For sorted subsets, each replicate PCR was loaded with around 200 ng genomic DNA, equivalent to roughly 30,000 T cell genomes. Purified libraries were quantified with a Qubit 3.0 fluorometer, sized on a Bioanalyzer 2100, and re-quantified with the KAPA Library Quantification kit. Every immunoSEQ 96-well plate was sequenced on a separate single-read 150-cycle Illumina NextSeq 550 flow cell. In the source study's methods: Because only junctional sequences without quality scores were contained in the immunoSEQ output, filtering matching that applied to full-length reads could not be performed. To assign V/J genes and CDR3, sequences were annotated against IMGT germline references using PyIR, a Python wrapper for IgBLAST v1.9. Reads with weak V/J assignments (E-value above 1e-6), missing CDR3, stop codons, out-of-frame junctions, or ambiguous translated residues were removed. V3J clonotypes were defined as sequences sharing the same inferred V gene, J gene, and CDR3 amino acid sequence. To compute the percentage overlap between repertoires, the number of shared unique clonotypes was divided by the size of the smaller repertoire. Richness of each repertoire was evaluated using RTK rarefaction, the Chao1 estimator, and Recon v2.1 estimates of unobserved clonotypes. OLGA was used to compute generation probabilities for all TCRbeta clonotypes that the gDNA method yielded from a handful of donors. TCRdb mirrors the immuneACCESS table, restricted to in-frame sequences. Some clones are absent from its copies; in checked studies, under half trace to an unresolved V gene, and the reason for the others is unknown. V, J and clone size are taken as reported in that table, and D and trimming were inferred from the DNA itself. Within this sample are about 2 million clones, with 85% to 95% of them counted one time only. Clones ranked in the top ten supply about 1.1% of the sample.

Findings and caveats that apply to the study as a whole: Because the study included a small number of donors, the genetic and exposure-history diversity represented was limited. Based on pairwise subsampling, the degree of clonotype sharing among donors was expected to be affected by sequencing depth. Clonotypes shared by all four sorted-subset donors showed higher generation probabilities than non-shared clonotypes. Even with the large sequencing depth, rarefaction of the sorted-subset datasets indicated that sequencing was incomplete. Naive subsets generally had larger estimated clonotype richness than memory subsets. Sharing across a handful of donors was observed for approximately 5% of naive CD4, 3% to 4% of naive CD8, 2% to 2.5% of memory CD4, and approximately 0.41% of memory CD8 clonotypes. Sampling was limited to blood, and TCR repertoires in tissue likely differ from TCR repertoires in blood.

The source is a man aged 18-30 years in good health. The V gene is TRBV28 and the J gene is TRBJ2-5; 11 nucleotides in the junction match TRBD1. What was sequenced was naive CD8+ T cells sorted from blood. Sample cell subset or site, as interpreted from the label and publication: CD45RA+CCR7+. CDR3 sequence: CASSLAGQGVETQYF. The base sequence is TGTGCCAGCAGTTTAGCGGGACAGGGGGTAGAGACCCAGTACTTC.